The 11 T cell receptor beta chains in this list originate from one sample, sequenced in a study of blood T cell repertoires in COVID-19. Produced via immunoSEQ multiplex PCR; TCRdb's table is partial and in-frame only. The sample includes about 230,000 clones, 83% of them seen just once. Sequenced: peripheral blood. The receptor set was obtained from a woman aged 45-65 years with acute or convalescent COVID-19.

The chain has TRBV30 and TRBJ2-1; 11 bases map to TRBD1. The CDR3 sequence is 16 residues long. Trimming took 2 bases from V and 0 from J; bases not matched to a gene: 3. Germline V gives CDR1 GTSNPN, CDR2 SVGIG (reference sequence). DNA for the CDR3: TGTGCCTGGAGTATCGGGACAGGGGGCTCCTACAATGAGCAGTTCTTC. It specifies CAWSIGTGGSYNEQFF. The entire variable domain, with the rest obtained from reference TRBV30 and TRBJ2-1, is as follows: SQTIHQWPATLVQPVGSPLSLECTVEGTSNPNLYWYRQAAGRGLQLLFYSVGIGQISSEVPQNLSASRPQDRQFILSSKKLLLSDSGFYLCAWSIGTGGSYNEQFFGPGTRLTVL.

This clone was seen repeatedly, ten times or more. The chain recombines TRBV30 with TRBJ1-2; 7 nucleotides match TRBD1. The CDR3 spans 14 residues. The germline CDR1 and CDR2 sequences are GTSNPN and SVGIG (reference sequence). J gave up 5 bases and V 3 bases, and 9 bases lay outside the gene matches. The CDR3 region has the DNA TGTGCCTGGAGCGACAGGGTGGGGGTATATGGCTACACCTTC. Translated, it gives CAWSDRVGVYGYTF.

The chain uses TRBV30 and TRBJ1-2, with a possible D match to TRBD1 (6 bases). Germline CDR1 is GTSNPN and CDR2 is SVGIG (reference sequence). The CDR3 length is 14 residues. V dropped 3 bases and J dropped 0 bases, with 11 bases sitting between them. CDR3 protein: CAWRDSAANYGYTF. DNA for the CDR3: TGTGCCTGGAGGGACAGCGCAGCTAACTATGGCTACACCTTC.

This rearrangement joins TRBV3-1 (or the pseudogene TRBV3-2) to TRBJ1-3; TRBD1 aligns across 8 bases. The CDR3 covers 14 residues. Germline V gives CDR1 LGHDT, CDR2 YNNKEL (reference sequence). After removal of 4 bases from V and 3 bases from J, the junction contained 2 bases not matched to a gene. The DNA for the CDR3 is TGTGCCAGCAGCCCGGGACAGGTTGGAAACACCATATATTTT. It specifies CASSPGQVGNTIYF.

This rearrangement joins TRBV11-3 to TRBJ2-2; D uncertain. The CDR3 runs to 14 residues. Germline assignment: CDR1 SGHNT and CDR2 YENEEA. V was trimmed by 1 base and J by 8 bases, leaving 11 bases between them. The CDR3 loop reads CASSLGQTRGELFF. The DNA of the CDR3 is TGTGCCAGCAGCTTAGGACAAACCAGGGGGGAGCTGTTTTTT.

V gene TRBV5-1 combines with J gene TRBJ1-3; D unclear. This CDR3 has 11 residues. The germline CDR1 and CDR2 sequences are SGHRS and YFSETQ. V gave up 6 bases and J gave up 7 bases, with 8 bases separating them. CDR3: CASTSQNTIYF. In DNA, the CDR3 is TGCGCCAGCACTTCTCAGAACACCATATATTTT.

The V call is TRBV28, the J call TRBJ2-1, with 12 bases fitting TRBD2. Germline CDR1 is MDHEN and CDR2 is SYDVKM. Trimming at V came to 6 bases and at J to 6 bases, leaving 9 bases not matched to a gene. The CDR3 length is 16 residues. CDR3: CASSLRLAGVLNEQFF. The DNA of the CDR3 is TGTGCCAGCAGCCTTAGACTAGCGGGAGTACTCAATGAGCAGTTCTTC.

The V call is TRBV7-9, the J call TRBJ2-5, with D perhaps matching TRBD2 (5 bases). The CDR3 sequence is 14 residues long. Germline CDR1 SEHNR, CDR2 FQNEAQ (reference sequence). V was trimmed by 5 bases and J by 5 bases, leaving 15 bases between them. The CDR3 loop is CASSPRDTGETQYF. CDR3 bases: TGTGCCAGCAGCCCGCGAGACACGGGGGAGACCCAGTACTTC.

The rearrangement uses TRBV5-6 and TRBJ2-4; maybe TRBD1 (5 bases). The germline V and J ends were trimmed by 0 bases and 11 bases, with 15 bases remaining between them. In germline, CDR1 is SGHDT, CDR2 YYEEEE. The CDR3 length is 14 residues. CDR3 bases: TGTGCCAGCAGCTTGGAAGTGGGGCGCTCAGTTCAGTACTTC. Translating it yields CASSLEVGRSVQYF.

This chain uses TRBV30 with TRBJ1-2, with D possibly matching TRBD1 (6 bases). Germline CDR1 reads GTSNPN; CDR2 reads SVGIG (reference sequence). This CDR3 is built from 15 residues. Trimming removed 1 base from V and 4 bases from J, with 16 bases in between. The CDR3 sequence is CAWSALGHYIYGYTF. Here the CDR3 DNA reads TGTGCCTGGAGTGCCTTGGGACATTACATCTATGGCTACACCTTC.

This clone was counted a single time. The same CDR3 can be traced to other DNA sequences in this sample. The CDR3 is CASSLDRGNEKLFF. CDR3 in DNA: TGTGCCAGCAGCTTAGACAGGGGAAATGAAAAACTGTTTTTT. The chain employs TRBV7-2 and TRBJ1-4; 7 nucleotides agree with TRBD1. CDR3 length equals 14 residues. The V gene end was trimmed by 1 base and the J gene end by 5 bases; junction bases not matched to a gene: 1. In germline, CDR1 is SGHTA, CDR2 FQGNSA. The entire variable domain, with the rest obtained from reference TRBV7-2 and TRBJ1-4, is as follows: GAGVSQSPSNKVTEKGKDVELRCDPISGHTALYWYRQSLGQGLEFLIYFQGNSAPDKSGLPSDRFSAERTGGSVSTLTIQRTQQEDSAVYLCASSLDRGNEKLFFGSGTQLSVL.